A selection of T cell receptor beta chains follows, all from one sample in a study of cytomegalovirus exposure and HLA in healthy donors. Profiling relied on immunoSEQ multiplex PCR, and the TCRdb table lists in-frame clones only, not all of them. The data contain a few hundred thousand clones, roughly 86% of them singletons. Sequencing was carried out using PBMCs. The receptors here all came from a woman between 35 and 50 years old in good health and CMV-seropositive. CDR3s include the opening cysteine and the closing phenylalanine or tryptophan. D genes are given only for firm matches. Clone size is stated in some rows and not others, as once, few, many or a class when expanded.

cdr3_aa: CASRLRTPCPPDTQYF
cdr3_nt: TGTGCAAGTCGCTTAAGGACACCTTGCCCACCAGATACGCAGTATTTT
d_call: -
j_call: TRBJ2-3
v_call: TRBV12-2
clone_size: -

cdr3_aa: CASSILGGGAGDEQYF
cdr3_nt: TGTGCCAGCAGCATCCTCGGAGGGGGGGCAGGGGACGAGCAGTACTTC
d_call: -
j_call: TRBJ2-7
v_call: TRBV9
clone_size: -

cdr3_aa: CASSLGLSSGNTIYF
cdr3_nt: TGTGCCAGCAGTTTGGGACTGTCCTCTGGAAACACCATATATTTT
d_call: -
j_call: TRBJ1-3
v_call: TRBV28
clone_size: -

cdr3_aa: CATSLGGSSYEQYF
cdr3_nt: TGTGCCACCAGCCTCGGCGGGAGCTCCTACGAGCAGTACTTC
d_call: TRBD2
j_call: TRBJ2-7
v_call: TRBV15
clone_size: -

cdr3_aa: CATRAWEGLNTEAFF
cdr3_nt: TGTGCCACCCGGGCGTGGGAGGGTCTGAACACTGAAGCTTTCTTT
d_call: -
j_call: TRBJ1-1
v_call: TRBV19
clone_size: -

cdr3_aa: CASSSGRGTSNQPQHF
cdr3_nt: TGTGCCAGCAGCTCGGGGAGGGGCACGAGCAATCAGCCCCAGCATTTT
d_call: -
j_call: TRBJ1-5
v_call: TRBV5-8
clone_size: -

cdr3_aa: CASSLAGVGGELFF
cdr3_nt: TGCGCCAGCAGTCTAGCGGGAGTTGGCGGGGAGCTGTTTTTT
d_call: TRBD2
j_call: TRBJ2-2
v_call: TRBV23-1
clone_size: -

cdr3_aa: CASLLSDTQYF
cdr3_nt: TGTGCCAGCTTATTGTCAGATACGCAGTATTTT
d_call: -
j_call: TRBJ2-3
v_call: TRBV21-1
clone_size: -

cdr3_aa: CASSHIDRAGTEAFF
cdr3_nt: TGCGCCAGCAGCCACATCGACAGGGCCGGCACTGAAGCTTTCTTT
d_call: TRBD1
j_call: TRBJ1-1
v_call: TRBV5-1
clone_size: once

cdr3_aa: CASSPPGTAVNEQFF
cdr3_nt: TGCGCCAGCAGCCCCCCCGGGACTGCAGTAAATGAGCAGTTCTTC
d_call: -
j_call: TRBJ2-1
v_call: TRBV4-3
clone_size: -

cdr3_aa: CASSLRAQRDYEQYF
cdr3_nt: TGCGCCAGCAGCTTGAGGGCCCAGCGGGATTACGAGCAGTACTTC
d_call: TRBD2
j_call: TRBJ2-7
v_call: TRBV5-1
clone_size: -

cdr3_aa: CASSTRLGSRYEQYF
cdr3_nt: TGTGCCAGCAGTACCAGACTAGGTTCTCGCTACGAGCAGTACTTC
d_call: -
j_call: TRBJ2-7
v_call: TRBV28
clone_size: -

cdr3_aa: CASSQSKALGQGKGEQFF
cdr3_nt: TGCGCCAGCAGTCAATCGAAGGCTCTGGGACAGGGGAAGGGTGAGCAGTTCTTC
d_call: TRBD1
j_call: TRBJ2-1
v_call: TRBV23-1
clone_size: -

cdr3_aa: CASSQGTENSPLHF
cdr3_nt: TGCGCCAGCAGCCAAGGGACAGAAAATTCACCCCTCCACTTT
d_call: -
j_call: TRBJ1-6
v_call: TRBV4-1
clone_size: few

cdr3_aa: CASKGLAGGEQETQYF
cdr3_nt: TGTGCCAGCAAGGGCCTAGCGGGAGGTGAGCAAGAGACCCAGTACTTC
d_call: TRBD2
j_call: TRBJ2-5
v_call: TRBV27
clone_size: few

cdr3_aa: CASSWNGQGRTEAFF
cdr3_nt: TGTGCCAGCAGTTGGAACGGACAGGGGAGGACTGAAGCTTTCTTT
d_call: TRBD1
j_call: TRBJ1-1
v_call: TRBV6-6
clone_size: -

cdr3_aa: CASSTHRGDQPQHF
cdr3_nt: TGTGCCAGCAGCACCCACAGGGGGGATCAGCCCCAGCATTTT
d_call: TRBD1
j_call: TRBJ1-5
v_call: TRBV6-6
clone_size: -

cdr3_aa: CAWTKDRVVYGYTF
cdr3_nt: TGTGCCTGGACGAAGGACAGGGTGGTCTATGGCTACACCTTC
d_call: TRBD1
j_call: TRBJ1-2
v_call: TRBV30
clone_size: -

cdr3_aa: CASSLQTVNQPQHF
cdr3_nt: TGTGCCAGCAGTTTACAGACAGTCAATCAGCCCCAGCATTTT
d_call: -
j_call: TRBJ1-5
v_call: TRBV28
clone_size: -

cdr3_aa: CASSSIPLYGANTGELFF
cdr3_nt: TGTGCCAGCAGCTCCATACCTCTTTACGGAGCGAACACCGGGGAGCTGTTTTTT
d_call: -
j_call: TRBJ2-2
v_call: TRBV11-2
clone_size: once

cdr3_aa: CAWSSRQGTEAFF
cdr3_nt: TGTGCCTGGAGTTCCCGACAGGGCACTGAAGCTTTCTTT
d_call: TRBD1
j_call: TRBJ1-1
v_call: TRBV30
clone_size: -

cdr3_aa: CAWSAGQTNSPLHF
cdr3_nt: TGTGCCTGGAGTGCGGGACAGACTAATTCACCCCTCCACTTT
d_call: TRBD1
j_call: TRBJ1-6
v_call: TRBV30
clone_size: -

cdr3_aa: CASSAGWNTEAFF
cdr3_nt: TGTGCCAGCAGTGCAGGGTGGAACACTGAAGCTTTCTTT
d_call: -
j_call: TRBJ1-1
v_call: TRBV6-5
clone_size: -

cdr3_aa: CASSSTTGAFF
cdr3_nt: TGTGCCAGCAGCTCCACTACAGGGGCTTTCTTT
d_call: -
j_call: TRBJ1-1
v_call: TRBV2
clone_size: -

cdr3_aa: CAWSVTRTGTSNQPQHF
cdr3_nt: TGTGCCTGGAGTGTAACCCGGACAGGAACAAGCAATCAGCCCCAGCATTTT
d_call: TRBD1
j_call: TRBJ1-5
v_call: TRBV30
clone_size: -

cdr3_aa: CASSPGTGNSGANVLTF
cdr3_nt: TGTGCCAGCTCCCCGGGGACAGGGAACTCTGGGGCCAACGTCCTGACTTTC
d_call: TRBD1
j_call: TRBJ2-6
v_call: TRBV18
clone_size: -